What follows describes a single T cell receptor (beta chain). The data are from a study of blood T cell repertoires in COVID-19. Using immunoSEQ multiplex PCR, the repertoire was profiled, and TCRdb retains in-frame clones only, with some absent. This sample has roughly 220,000 clones; about 80% occur once, and the top ten carry 14% to 15%. The sequence was collected from a man in his forties who had recovered from COVID-19. The sequenced sample was PBMCs or T cells enriched from blood (not recorded which).

This CDR3 reads CASTSDRGASPLHF. CDR3 in DNA: TGTGCCAGCACCTCTGACAGGGGAGCTTCACCCCTCCACTTT. This rearrangement joins TRBV28 to TRBJ1-6; 8 positions agree with TRBD1. V lost 7 bases to trimming and J lost 9 bases; unmatched junction nucleotides: 8. CDR3 length: 14 residues. Germline-derived CDR1 and CDR2 are MDHEN and SYDVKM.